These 31 T cell receptor beta chains were all obtained from the same sample, sequenced in a study of regulatory T cells in long-lasting Graves disease. Specified time point: persistent/refractory GD, antithyroid drugs over 5 years with positive TRAb. The TCR library was prepared using RNA isolated from PBMCs. Libraries of TCR beta came from iRepertoire HTBI primers plus Arm-PCR of CDR3 regions. MiXCR, applied by TCRdb to the multiplex PCR reads, yields one record per CDR3 protein. The table records a few hundred thousand distinct CDR3 sequences, less than 30% of them present only once. This specimen was peripheral blood mononuclear cells (PBMCs), taken when the disease was refractory, from a patient treated with antithyroid drugs. The receptors here all came from a woman aged 35 to 49 with Graves disease.

This clonotype has ten or more counts. V and J are TRBV28 and TRBJ1-1; D is unresolved. This CDR3 has 14 residues. Trimming left V 2 bases short and J 0 bases short, with 7 bases between. Germline CDR1 MDHEN, CDR2 SYDVKM. The CDR3 nucleotides are TGTGCCAGCAGTTTAGTAGGTATGAACACTGAAGCTTTCTTT. This sequence encodes CASSLVGMNTEAFF.

This clonotype has at least ten counts. This chain links TRBV28 with TRBJ2-5; 7 nucleotides line up with TRBD2. The trim removed 4 bases at V and 4 bases at J, leaving 12 bases unmatched. The CDR3 loop spans 16 amino acids. Per the germline V gene, CDR1 is MDHEN and CDR2 is SYDVKM. CDR3 nucleotide sequence: TGTGCCAGCAGTTCCGTAGCGGGTGGCACACCAGAGACCCAGTACTTC. This codes for CASSSVAGGTPETQYF.

This clonotype came up many times. The chain uses TRBV15 and TRBJ1-1; D unclear. CDR3 size: 13 residues. Germline V gene lookup returns CDR1 LNHNV and CDR2 YYDKDF (reference sequence). V gave up 1 base and J gave up 0 bases, with 3 bases separating them. For the CDR3, the DNA is TGTGCCACCAGCAGAGGGGTGAACACTGAAGCTTTCTTT. The encoded protein is CATSRGVNTEAFF.

This chain uses TRBV20-1 with TRBJ2-7, with TRBD1 as a possible D gene (6 bases). The CDR3 loop spans 12 amino acids. Germline loops: CDR1 DFQATT, CDR2 SNEGSKA (reference sequence). Trimming shortened V by 6 bases and J by 3 bases, and 12 bases separated the two germline ends. The CDR3 is CSARTDLYEQYF. CDR3 coding DNA: TGCAGTGCCCGGACAGACCTCTACGAGCAGTACTTC.

This clonotype was counted at least ten times. The V gene is TRBV28, the J gene TRBJ1-5; D is ambiguous. From germline, CDR1 is MDHEN and CDR2 SYDVKM. The CDR3 has 15 amino acids. V gave up 6 bases and J gave up 0 bases, with 12 bases separating them. CDR3 residues: CASSPRGNSNQPQHF. CDR3 coding DNA: TGTGCCAGCAGCCCCAGAGGGAATAGCAATCAGCCCCAGCATTTT.

The CDR3 bases are TGTGCCAGTAGTATAGAATTTCGTGGAGGAGATGGCTACACCTTC. This codes for CASSIEFRGGDGYTF. The gene calls are TRBV19 and TRBJ1-2; no clear D. The CDR3 covers 15 residues. Germline assignment: CDR1 LNHDA and CDR2 SQIVND (reference sequence). Trimming stripped 0 bases from V and 6 bases from J, with 14 bases between.

The chain uses TRBV14 and TRBJ2-5; no firm D call. The V end was cut by 4 bases, the J end by 4 bases, with 7 bases between. The CDR3 runs to 12 residues. CDR1 is SGHDN and CDR2 is FVKESK in the germline V gene. Written as DNA, the CDR3 is TGTGCCAGCAGCCCATGGACAGAGACCCAGTACTTC. Translating gives CASSPWTETQYF. Using reference TRBV14 and TRBJ2-5 for the parts outside the CDR3, the full variable domain is EAGVTQFPSHSVIEKGQTVTLRCDPISGHDNLYWYRRVMGKEIKFLLHFVKESKQDESGMPNNRFLAERTGGTYSTLKVQPAELEDSGVYFCASSPWTETQYFGPGTRLLVL.

The chain carries TRBV29-1 and TRBJ2-2; D is unresolved. CDR1 is SQVTM, CDR2 ANQGSEA, per germline. V was shortened by 7 bases and J by 2 bases, with 11 bases between the two germline ends. The CDR3 totals 13 residues. CDR3 DNA: TGCAGCGCATTTATGCAAAACACCGGGGAGCTGTTTTTT. Amino acids: CSAFMQNTGELFF.

In regard to this clonotype: Being one base from a much bigger clone, this may be a read error. The genes are TRBV6-2 or TRBV6-3 and TRBJ2-1; D uncertain. Trimming left V 2 bases short and J 0 bases short, with 8 bases between. Germline V gives CDR1 MNHEY, CDR2 SVGEGT. The CDR3 is 15 residues long. Here the CDR3 DNA reads TGTGCCAGCAGTTACGGGTGGAGCTCCTACAATGAGCAGTTCTTC. Translated, it gives CASSYGWSSYNEQFF.

The gene calls are TRBV18 and TRBJ1-2; the match to TRBD1 covers 8 bases. The junction had 6 bases not matched to a gene; V was cut back by 6 bases and J by 6 bases. The germline CDR1 and CDR2 sequences are KGHSH and LQKENI. This CDR3 contains 13 residues. The CDR3: CASSPQDRDGYTF. The CDR3 bases are TGTGCCAGCTCGCCGCAGGACAGGGATGGCTACACCTTC.

This clonotype has at least ten counts. The CDR3: CASIREEPLLEQYF. The CDR3 coding sequence is TGTGCCAGCATTCGTGAAGAACCCTTGTTAGAGCAGTACTTC. The V call is TRBV2, the J call TRBJ2-7; D unclear. Trimming removed 7 bases from V and 7 bases from J, with 20 bases in between. Germline V gene sequence: CDR1 SNHLY, CDR2 FYNNEI. The CDR3 extends over 14 amino acids.

The chain carries TRBV6-2 or TRBV6-3 and TRBJ1-3, with unresolved D. This CDR3 comprises 17 residues. The ends were cut back, 5 bases at V and 0 bases at J, with 17 bases in the middle. Germline CDR1 is MNHEY and CDR2 is SVGEGT. CDR3 residues: CASSNKFFALSGNTIYF. CDR3 DNA sequence: TGTGCCAGCAGTAATAAGTTTTTTGCACTCTCTGGAAACACCATATATTTT.

This clonotype was detected many times. The V call is TRBV29-1, the J call TRBJ1-1, with D tentatively TRBD1 (6 bases). The CDR3 is 13 amino acids. CDR1 is SQVTM, CDR2 ANQGSEA, per germline. Trimming removed 7 bases at V and 3 bases at J, with 15 bases between. DNA for the CDR3: TGCAGCGGTTTACAGGGCTGGGACACTGAAGCTTTCTTT. It yields the protein CSGLQGWDTEAFF.

This clonotype was counted many times. This chain links TRBV28 with TRBJ2-2; 7 bases line up with TRBD1. The V gene end was trimmed by 6 bases and the J gene end by 8 bases; junction bases not matched to a gene: 9. In germline, CDR1 is MDHEN, CDR2 SYDVKM. The CDR3 length is 14 residues. The chain's CDR3 is CASRGQVGIGELFF. In DNA, the CDR3 is TGTGCCAGCAGAGGACAGGTTGGGATTGGGGAGCTGTTTTTT.

This clonotype was observed at least ten times. The gene calls are TRBV28 and TRBJ1-2, with D hard to call. This CDR3 comprises 15 residues. The germline V gene has CDR1 MDHEN and CDR2 SYDVKM. The V end was cut by 2 bases, the J end by 2 bases, with 12 bases between. Written as DNA, the CDR3 is TGTGCCAGCAGTTTACTCTGGGAACCCAACTATGGCTACACCTTC. Translation gives CASSLLWEPNYGYTF.

The chain employs TRBV10-3 and TRBJ2-1, with 14 bases identical to TRBD2. Germline CDR1 ENHRY, CDR2 SYGVKD. The CDR3 consists of 16 residues. V trimming: 7 bases; J trimming: 0 bases; junction bases outside the gene matches: 2. CDR3 loop: CAIKGTSGSSYNEQFF. The CDR3 DNA reads TGTGCCATCAAAGGGACTAGCGGGAGCTCCTACAATGAGCAGTTCTTC.

V is TRBV7-9 and J is TRBJ2-2; D might be TRBD1 (5 bases). This CDR3 is 15 amino acids long. CDR1 and CDR2 from the germline V gene are SEHNR and FQNEAQ (reference sequence). V lost 0 bases to trimming and J lost 0 bases, with 5 bases between them. CDR3 sequence: CASSLARANTGELFF. DNA for the CDR3: TGTGCCAGCAGCTTAGCCAGGGCGAACACCGGGGAGCTGTTTTTT.

The table lists this clonotype with a count of one. V usage is TRBV7-2 and J usage is TRBJ1-4; 10 bases align to TRBD1. CDR1 SGHTA and CDR2 FQGNSA come from the germline V gene. There are 21 residues in the CDR3. The V and J ends lost 1 base and 3 bases, in that order; junction bases with no gene match: 17. In nucleotides, the CDR3 is TGTGCCAGCAGCTTAGAGACTGCCGGGACAGGGGAGGTAGTGGCTAATGAAAAACTGTTTTTT. Its translation: CASSLETAGTGEVVANEKLFF.

This clonotype was seen only once. The chain links TRBV4-1 to TRBJ1-1, with D unresolved. This CDR3 spans 14 amino acids. The V gene's germline CDR1 is MGHRA and CDR2 YSYEKL. Between the trimmed V and J ends, which lost 3 bases and 4 bases, there was a span of 12 bases. CDR3 region: CASSHLTHGTEAFF. The CDR3 region has the DNA TGCGCCAGCAGCCACCTTACACACGGCACTGAAGCTTTCTTT.

This clonotype was counted ten times or more. The chain has TRBV7-3 and TRBJ1-1; D not certain. Trimming removed 8 bases from V and 1 base from J, with 8 bases in between. Looked up from germline, CDR1 is SGHTA and CDR2 is FQGTGA. The CDR3 runs 12 residues. The CDR3 nucleotides read TGTGCCAGCGGTCACGGGAACACTGAAGCTTTCTTT. Amino acids: CASGHGNTEAFF.

The chain links TRBV3-1 to TRBJ2-1; 7 bases are a match to TRBD2. The germline gives CDR1 LGHDT, CDR2 YNNKEL (reference sequence). V dropped 0 bases and J dropped 5; count of bases not matched to a gene: 4. The CDR3 totals 15 residues. CDR3 DNA sequence: TGTGCCAGCAGCCAAGAAAATAGCGGGCACAATGAGCAGTTCTTC. It translates to CASSQENSGHNEQFF.

This clonotype was detected only a few times. The CDR3 DNA reads as TGTGCCAGCAGTTTATATGGTGGGGCGGAAGCTTTCTTT. Translating gives CASSLYGGAEAFF. The genes are TRBV28 and TRBJ1-1; tentative D call: TRBD1 (5 bases). V was cut by 1 base and J by 8 bases, with 11 bases left in between. Germline V gives CDR1 MDHEN, CDR2 SYDVKM. This CDR3 has 13 amino acids.

V gene TRBV28 combines with J gene TRBJ2-3; 8 bases are shared with TRBD2. The CDR3 length is 12 residues. The junction had 0 bases not matched to a gene; V was cut back by 9 bases and J by 1 base. CDR1 is MDHEN, CDR2 SYDVKM, per germline. The CDR3 sequence: CASSGGTDTQYF. The CDR3 nucleotides are TGTGCCAGTAGCGGGGGCACAGATACGCAGTATTTT.

The V call is TRBV12-3 or TRBV12-4, the J call TRBJ2-2, with D tentatively TRBD2 (6 bases). The CDR3 sequence is 14 residues long. V lost 7 bases, J lost 4 bases, and 13 bases lay in between. The CDR3 nucleotides are TGTGCCAGCAATATTAGGAGGGGCACCGGGGAGCTGTTTTTT. It specifies CASNIRRGTGELFF.

The gene calls are TRBV7-8 and TRBJ2-3; D is unclear. This CDR3 region has 10 residues. The V end was cut by 8 bases, the J end by 4 bases, with 4 bases between. Per the germline V gene, CDR1 is SGHVS and CDR2 is FQNEAQ. CDR3 bases: TGTGCCAGCGAGGCAGATACGCAGTATTTT. It encodes CASEADTQYF. Combining the CDR3 with reference TRBV7-8 and TRBJ2-3 gives the whole variable domain GAGVSQSPRYKVAKRGQDVALRCDPISGHVSLFWYQQALGQGPEFLTYFQNEAQLDKSGLPSDRFFAERPEGSVSTLKIQRTQQEDSAVYLCASEADTQYFGPGTRLTVL.

The chain recombines TRBV12-3 or TRBV12-4 with TRBJ1-2, with D uncertain. V lost 3 bases, J lost 8 bases, and 10 bases lay in between. This CDR3 comprises 12 residues. The CDR3 here is CASSFRDGGYTF. As DNA, the CDR3 is TGTGCCAGCAGTTTTAGAGACGGGGGCTACACCTTC.

The J gene is TRBJ2-5, the V gene TRBV5-1, with D unclear. The germline V and J ends were trimmed by 3 bases and 3 bases, with 15 bases remaining between them. Germline V lookup: CDR1 SGHRS, CDR2 YFSETQ. The CDR3 loop spans 15 amino acids. CDR3 loop: CASSSGGVEEETQYF. In nucleotides, the CDR3 is TGCGCCAGCAGCTCTGGTGGCGTCGAGGAAGAGACCCAGTACTTC.

The chain is built from TRBV12-3 or TRBV12-4 and TRBJ2-1; D remains ambiguous. V lost 1 base and J 1 base, leaving 8 bases between the germline ends. The CDR3 length is 15 residues. The CDR3 loop is CASSLGALSYNEQFF. The CDR3, as DNA: TGTGCCAGCAGTTTAGGGGCTTTATCCTACAATGAGCAGTTCTTC.

This clonotype came up many times. The chain recombines TRBV28 with TRBJ2-5; the match to TRBD2 covers 10 bases. Germline trimming cut 4 bases from V and 4 bases from J; bases unmatched to any gene: 6. The CDR3 runs 15 residues. Germline CDR1 reads MDHEN; CDR2 reads SYDVKM. CDR3 sequence: CASSWALAGRETQYF. The CDR3 DNA is TGTGCCAGCAGTTGGGCACTAGCGGGGAGAGAGACCCAGTACTTC.

The chain is built from TRBV27 and TRBJ2-7, with 8 bases matching TRBD2. The trim removed 5 bases at V and 7 bases at J, leaving 10 bases unmatched. Germline values: CDR1 MNHEY, CDR2 SMNVEV (reference sequence). This CDR3 contains 14 residues. CDR3 protein: CASSPGLGLGEQYF. CDR3 DNA sequence: TGTGCCAGCAGTCCGGGACTAGGCCTGGGGGAGCAGTACTTC.

The table lists this clonotype with a few counts. This chain connects TRBV12-3 or TRBV12-4 to TRBJ2-1; TRBD2 agrees at 7 bases. V shed 6 bases, J shed 6 bases, and the junction held 11 bases outside the gene matches. This CDR3 comprises 15 residues. Written as DNA, the CDR3 is TGTGCCAGCAGGGACGGACTAGTCTCGGGCAATGAGCAGTTCTTC. It translates to CASRDGLVSGNEQFF.